This T cell receptor beta chain is from a study of blood T cell repertoires in COVID-19. Data came from immunoSEQ multiplex PCR; TCRdb stores just in-frame clones and leaves some out. The repertoire holds roughly 43,000 clones, with approximately 90% as singletons. CDR1 is SGHNT, CDR2 YYREEE, per germline (reference sequence). The CDR3 runs to 15 residues. Trimming cost V 2 bases and J 7 bases; bases outside gene matches: 6. The chain employs TRBV5-4 and TRBJ2-1, with 10 bases fitting TRBD1. Source material: peripheral blood. The receptor's source is a man aged 70 or older with active COVID-19. This chain's CDR3 is CASSLKTGGRNEQFF. The CDR3 DNA is TGTGCCAGCAGCTTAAAGACAGGGGGCAGGAATGAGCAGTTCTTC.